The entry below gives a single TCR beta chain sequence along with its context. It has no known antigen specificity. No base-level quality is on record; no much larger clone is a single base apart. Per the germline V gene, MGHRA is the CDR1 and YSYEKL is the CDR2. The CDR3, cysteine through phenylalanine, is 16 amino acids long. The DNA shown is the 48-base CDR3, in frame from base 1. V lost 4 bases and J lost 7 bases, and the count of bases not matched to a germline gene is 11. These data are taken from a study of T cell changes during pregnancy in multiple sclerosis (dated by TCRdb to between 2017 and 2020). Context from the whole study: The study examined how the T cell repertoire changed over the course of pregnancy in women with multiple sclerosis.

Receptor amplification or capture employed the immunoSEQ multiplex PCR assay. Held by TCRdb, this immuneACCESS table contains in-frame sequences only and omits some clones. Under half of the omission traces to an unresolved V gene where checked; the cause of the rest is unknown. In this sample the table shows 55,000 to 80,000 clones, 93% of which occur a single time. The ten largest clones take up about 3% of the sample. Recombination joined TRBV4-1 with TRBJ2-7; 12 of the junction bases match TRBD2. The sample was CD8+ T cells from peripheral blood mononuclear cells, taken in the second trimester of pregnancy. This TCR came from a female donor with multiple sclerosis, enrolled in a pregnancy study. The CDR3 region has the sequence CASSPGTSGFLTEQYF. The DNA sequence is TGCGCCAGCAGCCCGGGGACTAGCGGGTTCCTTACGGAGCAGTACTTC.